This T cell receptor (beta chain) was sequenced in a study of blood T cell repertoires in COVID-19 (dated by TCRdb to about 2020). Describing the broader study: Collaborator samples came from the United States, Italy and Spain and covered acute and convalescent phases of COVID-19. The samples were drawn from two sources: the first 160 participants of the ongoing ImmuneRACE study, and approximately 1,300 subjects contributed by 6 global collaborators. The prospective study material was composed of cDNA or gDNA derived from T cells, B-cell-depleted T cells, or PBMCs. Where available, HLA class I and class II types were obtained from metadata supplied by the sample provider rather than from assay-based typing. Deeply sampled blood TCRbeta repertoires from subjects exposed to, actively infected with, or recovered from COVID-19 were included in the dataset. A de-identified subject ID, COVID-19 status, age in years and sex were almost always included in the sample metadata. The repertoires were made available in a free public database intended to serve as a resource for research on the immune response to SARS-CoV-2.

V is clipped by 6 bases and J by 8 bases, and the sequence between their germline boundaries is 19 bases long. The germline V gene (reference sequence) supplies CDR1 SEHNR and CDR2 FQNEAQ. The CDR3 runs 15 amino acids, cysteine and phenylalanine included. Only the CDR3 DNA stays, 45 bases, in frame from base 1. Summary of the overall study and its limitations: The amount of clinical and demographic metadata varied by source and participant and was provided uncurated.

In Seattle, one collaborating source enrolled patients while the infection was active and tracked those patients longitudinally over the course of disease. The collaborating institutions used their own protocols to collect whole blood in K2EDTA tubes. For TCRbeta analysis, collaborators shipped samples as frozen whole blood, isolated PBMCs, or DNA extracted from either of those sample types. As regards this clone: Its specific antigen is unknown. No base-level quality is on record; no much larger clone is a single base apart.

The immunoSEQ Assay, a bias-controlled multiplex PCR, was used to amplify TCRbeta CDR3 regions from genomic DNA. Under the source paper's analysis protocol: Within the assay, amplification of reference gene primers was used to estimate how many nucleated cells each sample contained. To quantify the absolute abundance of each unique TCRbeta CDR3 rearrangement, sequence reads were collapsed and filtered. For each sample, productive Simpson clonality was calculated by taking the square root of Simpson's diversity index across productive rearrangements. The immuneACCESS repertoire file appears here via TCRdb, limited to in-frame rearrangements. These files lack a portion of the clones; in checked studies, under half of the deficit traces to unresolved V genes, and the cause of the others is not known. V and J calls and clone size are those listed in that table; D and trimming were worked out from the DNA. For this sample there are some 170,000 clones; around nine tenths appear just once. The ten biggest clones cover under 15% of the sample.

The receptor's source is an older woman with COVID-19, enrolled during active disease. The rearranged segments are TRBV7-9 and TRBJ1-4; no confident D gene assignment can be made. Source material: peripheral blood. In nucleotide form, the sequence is TGTGCCAGCAGAGCAGGAGGGCAGGCCCACGAAAAACTGTTTTTT. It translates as CASRAGGQAHEKLFF.